Listed here are 20 T cell receptor beta chains from one sample, sequenced in a study of T-cell memory formation after mild COVID-19. Via MiXCR, TCRdb re-called the 5' RACE reads, giving one row per CDR3 protein. Of about 150,000 distinct CDR3 sequences listed, roughly 6.2% are singletons. The sample was PBMCs or a T cell subset sorted from them (not recorded which). These receptors originate from an adult woman who had mild COVID-19 (a few samples of this study predate the infection). Cell type and time point are not known.

V usage is TRBV6-6 and J usage is TRBJ1-2; D unresolved. The CDR3 length is 16 residues. Germline V gene sequence: CDR1 MNHNY, CDR2 SVGAGI (reference sequence). The V gene lost 10 bases and the J gene lost 1 base, with 22 bases spanning the gap. The CDR3 protein is CAITPHPSADNYGYTF. In DNA form, the CDR3 reads TGTGCCATTACACCTCACCCCAGTGCGGATAACTATGGCTACACCTTC.

This chain links TRBV7-9 with TRBJ1-3; no reliable D call. Germline V gene sequence: CDR1 SEHNR, CDR2 FQNEAQ (reference sequence). The V gene lost 1 base and the J gene lost 0 bases, with 7 bases spanning the gap. The CDR3 is made up of 15 amino acids. Here the CDR3 reads CASSLVGSSGNTIYF. The CDR3 nucleotides read TGTGCCAGCAGCTTAGTCGGGTCCTCTGGAAACACCATATATTTT.

The chain recombines TRBV27 with TRBJ1-2, with D possibly TRBD1 on 5 matching bases. The V end was cut by 5 bases, the J end by 6 bases, with 19 bases between. The length of the CDR3 is 15 residues. Germline values: CDR1 MNHEY, CDR2 SMNVEV (reference sequence). Written as DNA, the CDR3 is TGTGCCAGCAGTCCACGGGACGGCCGGTGGGATGGCTACACCTTC. This gives the protein CASSPRDGRWDGYTF.

This chain links TRBV20-1 with TRBJ2-7; D remains ambiguous. The CDR3 is 11 residues long. Trimming stripped 7 bases from V and 4 bases from J, with 11 bases between. The germline gives CDR1 DFQATT, CDR2 SNEGSKA (reference sequence). CDR3 bases: TGCAGTGGAAGGGAAAATTACGAGCAGTACTTC. It yields the protein CSGRENYEQYF.

This clonotype has at least ten counts. The chain links TRBV6-5 to TRBJ2-6; 9 nucleotides line up with TRBD1. Germline CDR1 reads MNHEY; CDR2 reads SVGAGI. After removal of 2 bases from V and 4 bases from J, the junction contained 9 bases not matched to a gene. The CDR3 length is 18 residues. Here the CDR3 DNA reads TGTGCCAGCAGTTACGCGACAGGGGGATCGCTGGGGGCCAACGTCCTGACTTTC. Protein: CASSYATGGSLGANVLTF.

In its sample, this clonotype was seen a few times. The V gene is TRBV7-2, the J gene TRBJ1-3, with D possibly matching TRBD1 (5 bases). Per germline, CDR1 SGHTA and CDR2 FQGNSA. The CDR3 is made up of 16 amino acids. Deletions cut 4 bases from V and 3 bases from J, with 16 bases between. Written as DNA, the CDR3 is TGTGCCAGCAGCTCTAGAGGGGCGAAGAGTGGAAACACCATATATTTT. It translates to CASSSRGAKSGNTIYF.

This clonotype has ten or more counts. The rearrangement uses TRBV20-1 and TRBJ2-1; 7 bases align to TRBD1. CDR1 is DFQATT and CDR2 is SNEGSKA in the germline V gene (reference sequence). This CDR3 has 12 residues. The V and J ends lost 4 bases and 6 bases, in that order; junction bases with no gene match: 3. CDR3 sequence (DNA): TGCAGTGCTATACAGGGGATCAATGAGCAGTTCTTC. Amino acid sequence: CSAIQGINEQFF.

This clonotype was found many times. This rearrangement joins TRBV7-9 to TRBJ2-7; 11 positions match TRBD2. This CDR3 is 15 amino acids long. Unmatched junction bases numbered 4, after V lost 1 base and J lost 5 bases. Germline lookup yields CDR1 SEHNR and CDR2 FQNEAQ (reference sequence). The CDR3 nucleotides are TGTGCCAGCAGCTTAGTAGCGGGAGGGCGAAACGAGCAGTACTTC. Protein sequence: CASSLVAGGRNEQYF.

Ten or more counts support this clonotype. This chain links TRBV11-2 with TRBJ2-5; D is unresolved. Germline CDR1 and CDR2: SGHAT and FQNNGV. With 5 bases removed from V and 2 bases from J, the gap between germline ends came to 15 bases. CDR3 length: 15 residues. The CDR3 loop is CASSKTLGLQETQYF. CDR3 sequence (DNA): TGTGCCAGCAGCAAAACGCTGGGGTTACAAGAGACCCAGTACTTC.

Only a few counts were recorded for this clonotype. The rearrangement uses TRBV5-4 and TRBJ2-5; 9 nucleotides align to TRBD1. Germline CDR1 reads SGHNT; CDR2 reads YYREEE (reference sequence). Trimming at V came to 4 bases and at J to 2 bases, leaving 3 bases not matched to a gene. The CDR3 runs 14 residues. The CDR3 protein is CASSPDRGQETQYF. The CDR3 DNA sequence: TGTGCCAGCAGCCCGGACAGGGGACAAGAGACCCAGTACTTC.

In this sample, this clonotype turned up a few times. The rearrangement links TRBV30 to TRBJ1-2; D is possibly TRBD1 (6 bases). The CDR3 length is 12 residues. V dropped 7 bases and J dropped 8 bases, with 17 bases sitting between them. Germline V gene data show CDR1 as GTSNPN and CDR2 as SVGIG (reference sequence). CDR3 in amino acids: CASTQGYLGYTF. In nucleotides, the CDR3 is TGTGCCTCGACACAGGGTTACCTCGGCTACACCTTC.

V gene TRBV6-1 combines with J gene TRBJ2-1, with a tentative D call TRBD1 (6 bases). CDR1 and CDR2 from the germline V gene are MNHNS and SASEGT. CDR3 length equals 15 residues. The V end was cut by 8 bases, the J end by 7 bases, with 21 bases between. CDR3 amino acids: CASADVPGHYNEQFF. The CDR3 DNA is TGTGCCAGCGCCGATGTCCCGGGACACTATAATGAGCAGTTCTTC.

The rearrangement uses TRBV4-3 and TRBJ1-3; no clear D gene. The CDR3 runs to 15 residues. Trimming cost V 0 bases and J 0 bases, with 6 bases left between them. The germline CDR1 and CDR2 sequences are LGHNA and YSLEER. CDR3 coding DNA: TGCGCCAGCAGCCAAGACACAGTCTCTGGAAACACCATATATTTT. Translating gives CASSQDTVSGNTIYF.

The chain carries TRBV7-2 and TRBJ2-3, with 9 positions matching TRBD2. Germline CDR1 is SGHTA and CDR2 is FQGNSA. This CDR3 comprises 19 residues. Unmatched junction bases numbered 15, after V lost 0 bases and J lost 5 bases. For the CDR3, the DNA is TGTGCCAGCAGCTTAGCACTAGCGGGTGCCCTATTTTCGGGAGATACGCAGTATTTT. Its translation: CASSLALAGALFSGDTQYF.

This clonotype was counted ten times or more. The chain joins TRBV9 to TRBJ2-3, with no clear D. Germline V gene sequence: CDR1 SGDLS, CDR2 YYNGEE. V shed 3 bases and J shed 0 bases, with 11 bases lying between them. The CDR3 loop spans 15 amino acids. This CDR3 is CASSATRYSTDTQYF. The CDR3 bases are TGTGCCAGCAGCGCTACACGGTATAGCACAGATACGCAGTATTTT.

This clonotype was observed at least ten times. The chain couples TRBV7-7 to TRBJ2-1; 11 positions agree with TRBD2. CDR3 length equals 16 residues. The V gene end was trimmed by 5 bases and the J gene end by 9 bases; junction bases not matched to a gene: 12. Germline CDR1 and CDR2: SSHAT and FNYEAQ (reference sequence). The chain's CDR3 is CASSPGFSGGDGEQFF. The CDR3, as DNA: TGTGCCAGCAGCCCGGGCTTTAGCGGGGGGGACGGTGAGCAGTTCTTC.

V gene TRBV12-3 or TRBV12-4 combines with J gene TRBJ2-3, with D unresolved. Trimming cost V 6 bases and J 0 bases, with 10 bases left between them. This CDR3 region has 14 residues. DNA of the CDR3: TGTGCCAGCAGGGTGGATGCTAGCACAGATACGCAGTATTTT. Translating gives CASRVDASTDTQYF.

This clonotype was observed at least ten times. The chain combines TRBV27 with TRBJ2-7, with D uncertain. Germline assignment: CDR1 MNHEY and CDR2 SMNVEV (reference sequence). This CDR3 spans 13 amino acids. V dropped 5 bases and J dropped 2 bases, with 10 bases sitting between them. CDR3 residues: CASSRLYTYEQYF. CDR3 sequence (DNA): TGTGCCAGCAGTCGCCTTTACACCTACGAGCAGTACTTC.

This clonotype was picked up a small number of times. The rearrangement uses TRBV18 and TRBJ1-6; the D gene is possibly TRBD1 (5 bases). Trimming cost V 4 bases and J 5 bases, with 15 bases left between them. This CDR3 is built from 16 residues. Germline-derived CDR1 and CDR2 are KGHSH and LQKENI. Here the CDR3 reads CASSLLPGRNNSPLHF. The DNA of the CDR3 is TGTGCCAGCTCACTACTTCCGGGACGGAATAATTCACCCCTCCACTTT.

This chain joins TRBV7-2 and TRBJ1-2; weak D call: TRBD1 (5 bases). The CDR3 length is 13 residues. V gave up 7 bases and J gave up 4 bases, with 13 bases separating them. Looked up from germline, CDR1 is SGHTA and CDR2 is FQGNSA. The CDR3 region is CASNRDSPYGYTF. The CDR3 nucleotides are TGTGCCAGCAACCGGGACTCCCCCTATGGCTACACCTTC.